The clone carrying this TCR beta chain was recorded at least ten times. What it binds is not known. This sample was taken from a study of T cells after yellow fever vaccination. Trimming left V 0 bases short and J 7 bases short, with 1 base between. Looked up from germline, CDR1 is LGHNA and CDR2 is YNFKEQ. The CDR3 extends over 12 amino acids. Using its own MiXCR run on the 5' RACE reads, TCRdb lists one record per CDR3 protein. The table has about 170,000 distinct CDR3 sequences, roughly 6.4% seen once. Findings of the study overall: Subsequent booster samples again held most clones from primary vaccination (nearly 98% CD4, approximately 85% CD8).

The sequencing here drew on CD4+ T cells sorted from PBMCs, taken on the day of the first yellow fever vaccination. The chain recombines TRBV4-2 with TRBJ1-6; D not resolved. The clonotype originates from a man aged 18 to 35 who received the YFV17D yellow fever vaccine. The CDR3: CASSQDNSPLHF. CDR3 sequence (DNA): TGTGCCAGCAGCCAAGACAATTCACCCCTCCACTTT.